This entry lists 32 T cell receptor beta chains sequenced from one sample in a study of blood T cell repertoires in COVID-19. Assay used: immunoSEQ multiplex PCR; TCRdb lists only in-frame clones, some missing. Among around 200,000 clones listed, about 84% were seen once. The specimen sequenced was PBMCs or T cells enriched from blood (not recorded which). These receptors all come from a woman aged 35 to 49 with acute COVID-19.

V is TRBV5-1 and J is TRBJ1-4; the D gene is possibly TRBD1 (5 bases). V shed 0 bases and J shed 1 base, with 13 bases lying between them. The germline V gene has CDR1 SGHRS and CDR2 YFSETQ. This CDR3 spans 17 amino acids. CDR3 in amino acids: CASSLDLAGQTNEKLFF. CDR3 DNA sequence: TGCGCCAGCAGCTTGGATCTCGCTGGACAAACTAATGAAAAACTGTTTTTT.

In regard to this clone: At the DNA level, this CDR3 is encoded by other sequences in the same sample as well. The chain combines TRBV4-1 with TRBJ1-4, with 9 positions matching TRBD1. The CDR3 runs 15 residues. Unmatched junction bases numbered 2, after V lost 1 base and J lost 5 bases. Germline V gene data show CDR1 as MGHRA and CDR2 as YSYEKL. Here the CDR3 reads CASSQVGTGNEKLFF. The CDR3 DNA reads TGCGCCAGCAGCCAAGTCGGGACAGGGAATGAAAAACTGTTTTTT.

The rearrangement links TRBV4-1 to TRBJ1-2; the D gene is possibly TRBD1 (6 bases). CDR3 length: 15 amino acids. Germline V lookup: CDR1 MGHRA, CDR2 YSYEKL. Trimming took 1 base from V and 3 from J, leaving 12 bases between them. The CDR3 region is CASSQARTVYYGYTF. The DNA for the CDR3 is TGCGCCAGCAGCCAAGCCCGGACAGTTTACTATGGCTACACCTTC.

The J gene is TRBJ1-4, the V gene TRBV6-1, with D hard to call. The V end lost 0 bases, the J end lost 6 bases, and 11 bases lay between the germline ends. Per germline, CDR1 MNHNS and CDR2 SASEGT. CDR3 size: 15 residues. CDR3 amino acids: CASSEAGGNYEKLFF. The CDR3, as DNA: TGTGCCAGCAGTGAAGCAGGAGGGAATTATGAAAAACTGTTTTTT.

For this clone: One end of the junction does not line up with germline, which may come from a read error. The chain combines TRBV7-7 with TRBJ2-2, with a weak D call TRBD1 (6 bases). The germline V gene encodes CDR1 SSHAT and CDR2 FNYEAQ (reference sequence). The CDR3 consists of 14 residues. The DNA for the CDR3 is TGTGCTAGCAGCCCGGACAGAAACACCGGGGAGCTGTTTTTT. Translated: CASSPDRNTGELFF.

The gene calls are TRBV7-8 and TRBJ1-4, with 10 bases lining up with TRBD1. V shed 4 bases and J 8 bases; nucleotides not matched to a gene: 4. The V gene's germline CDR1 is SGHVS and CDR2 FQNEAQ. The CDR3 length is 14 residues. This chain's CDR3 is CASSSGQGGEKLFF. Here the CDR3 DNA reads TGTGCCAGCAGCTCCGGACAGGGGGGGGAAAAACTGTTTTTT. Filled out from reference TRBV7-8 and TRBJ1-4, the complete variable domain reads GAGVSQSPRYKVAKRGQDVALRCDPISGHVSLFWYQQALGQGPEFLTYFQNEAQLDKSGLPSDRFFAERPEGSVSTLKIQRTQQEDSAVYLCASSSGQGGEKLFFGSGTQLSVL.

The chain uses TRBV11-2 and TRBJ2-5; D possibly corresponds to TRBD2 (6 bases). From germline, CDR1 is SGHAT and CDR2 FQNNGV. Trimming removed 2 bases from V and 5 bases from J, with 12 bases in between. This CDR3 contains 14 residues. The CDR3 region is CASSLPSAVETQYF. As DNA, the CDR3 is TGTGCCAGCAGCTTACCTAGCGCGGTGGAGACCCAGTACTTC. Based on the CDR3 plus reference TRBV11-2 and TRBJ2-5, the full variable domain is EAGVAQSPRYKIIEKRQSVAFWCNPISGHATLYWYQQILGQGPKLLIQFQNNGVVDDSQLPKDRFSAERLKGVDSTLKIQPAKLEDSAVYLCASSLPSAVETQYFGPGTRLLVL.

The chain is built from TRBV3-1 (or the pseudogene TRBV3-2) and TRBJ1-5; the D gene is possibly TRBD1 (5 bases). The CDR3 has 16 residues. Germline V lookup: CDR1 LGHDT, CDR2 YNNKEL (reference sequence). V lost 3 bases to trimming and J lost 3 bases, with 15 bases between them. The CDR3 DNA sequence: TGTGCCAGCAGCCAGAACGGCGGGGCTTCCAATCAGCCCCAGCATTTT. Translated, it gives CASSQNGGASNQPQHF.

This sequence joins TRBV28 and TRBJ1-4; D gene uncertain. Germline loops: CDR1 MDHEN, CDR2 SYDVKM. Trimming cost V 10 bases and J 8 bases, with 14 bases left between them. The length of the CDR3 is 12 residues. CDR3 DNA: TGTGCCACCCAGCGGCCCGGGGAAAAACTGTTTTTT. Protein: CATQRPGEKLFF. Looking up the rest from reference TRBV28 and TRBJ1-4 gives the full variable domain: DVKVTQSSRYLVKRTGEKVFLECVQDMDHENMFWYRQDPGLGLRLIYFSYDVKMKEKGDIPEGYSVSREKKERFSLILESASTNQTSMYLCATQRPGEKLFFGSGTQLSVL.

This clone has only one observation. This chain links TRBV10-3 with TRBJ2-2; no reliable D call. Trimming removed 4 bases from V and 0 bases from J, with 12 bases in between. The CDR3 extends over 16 amino acids. Germline CDR1 and CDR2: ENHRY and SYGVKD. The CDR3 spells CAISVETPSNTGELFF. For the CDR3, the DNA is TGTGCCATCAGTGTAGAGACACCTTCGAACACCGGGGAGCTGTTTTTT.

This chain connects TRBV6-5 to TRBJ1-5, with 10 positions matching TRBD1. Trimming removed 6 bases from V and 5 bases from J; junction bases left unmatched: 4. The CDR3 consists of 14 residues. CDR1 is MNHEY and CDR2 is SVGAGI in the germline V gene. The CDR3: CASSWDRGYQPQHF. The CDR3 DNA sequence: TGTGCCAGCAGCTGGGACAGGGGTTATCAGCCCCAGCATTTT.

The V and J genes are TRBV6-5 and TRBJ2-5; 7 nucleotides align to TRBD1. Trimming at V came to 6 bases and at J to 3 bases, leaving 7 bases not matched to a gene. CDR3 size: 14 residues. Germline V gene lookup returns CDR1 MNHEY and CDR2 SVGAGI. CDR3 region: CASRPGTAEETQYF. The CDR3, as DNA: TGTGCCAGCAGGCCCGGGACAGCTGAAGAGACCCAGTACTTC.

The rearrangement uses TRBV30 and TRBJ1-3; possible D gene TRBD1, 6 bases. The CDR3 is 14 residues long. V was trimmed by 2 bases and J by 1 base, leaving 9 bases between them. Germline V gene sequence: CDR1 GTSNPN, CDR2 SVGIG (reference sequence). The CDR3 DNA sequence: TGTGCCTGGAGTCCCGGACAGTCTGGAAACACCATATATTTT. The encoded protein is CAWSPGQSGNTIYF. The complete variable domain, with remaining parts taken from reference TRBV30 and TRBJ1-3, reads SQTIHQWPATLVQPVGSPLSLECTVEGTSNPNLYWYRQAAGRGLQLLFYSVGIGQISSEVPQNLSASRPQDRQFILSSKKLLLSDSGFYLCAWSPGQSGNTIYFGEGSWLTVV.

The chain uses TRBV11-2 and TRBJ2-3; 10 nucleotides agree with TRBD1. The germline V gene encodes CDR1 SGHAT and CDR2 FQNNGV. The CDR3 sequence is 19 residues long. Unmatched junction bases numbered 13, after V lost 0 bases and J lost 4 bases. In nucleotides, the CDR3 is TGTGCCAGCAGCTTAGATCGGCGAGTGACAGGGGGCTTCGCAGATACGCAGTATTTT. Translation: CASSLDRRVTGGFADTQYF.

The chain links TRBV20-1 to TRBJ2-1, with TRBD2 matching over 13 bases. This CDR3 is built from 16 residues. Germline V lookup: CDR1 DFQATT, CDR2 SNEGSKA (reference sequence). After removal of 3 bases from V and 6 bases from J, the junction contained 8 bases not matched to a gene. The CDR3: CSASAPGLAGFNEQFF. The CDR3 region has the DNA TGCAGTGCTAGTGCTCCGGGACTAGCGGGGTTCAATGAGCAGTTCTTC.

This rearrangement joins TRBV9 to TRBJ1-4, with TRBD1 matching over 12 bases. CDR3 length: 21 residues. Trimming cost V 0 bases and J 0 bases; bases outside gene matches: 12. The germline CDR1 and CDR2 sequences are SGDLS and YYNGEE. The CDR3 region has the DNA TGTGCCAGCAGCGTAGGGCAACTGGGACAGGGGGCGGGAGCAACTAATGAAAAACTGTTTTTT. As protein: CASSVGQLGQGAGATNEKLFF. Based on the CDR3 plus reference TRBV9 and TRBJ1-4, the full variable domain is DSGVTQTPKHLITATGQRVTLRCSPRSGDLSVYWYQQSLDQGLQFLIQYYNGEERAKGNILERFSAQQFPDLHSELNLSSLELGDSALYFCASSVGQLGQGAGATNEKLFFGSGTQLSVL.

The V call is TRBV5-6, the J call TRBJ1-1, with a weak D call TRBD1 (5 bases). V dropped 0 bases and J dropped 3 bases, with 12 bases sitting between them. From germline, CDR1 is SGHDT and CDR2 YYEEEE. The length of the CDR3 is 15 residues. The CDR3 DNA is TGTGCCAGCAGCTTGGTTGGGGCGGAAGACACTGAAGCTTTCTTT. The encoded protein is CASSLVGAEDTEAFF. The entire variable domain, with the rest obtained from reference TRBV5-6 and TRBJ1-1, is as follows: DAGVTQSPTHLIKTRGQQVTLRCSPKSGHDTVSWYQQALGQGPQFIFQYYEEEERQRGNFPDRFSGHQFPNYSSELNVNALLLGDSALYLCASSLVGAEDTEAFFGQGTRLTVV.

The chain recombines TRBV21-1 with TRBJ2-1; no DNA check was done on the table's D call, TRBD2. TRBV21-1 is reported as a pseudogene. CDR3 length equals 24 residues. The CDR3 reads CASSKRTGPLVGPRSLAGDNEQFF. As DNA, the CDR3 is TGTGCCAGCAGCAAACGCACAGGGCCTCTGGTAGGGCCAAGGTCGCTAGCGGGAGACAATGAGCAGTTCTTC.

The chain carries TRBV4-3 and TRBJ2-7, with 12 bases lining up with TRBD2. The V and J ends lost 2 bases and 2 bases, in that order; junction bases with no gene match: 1. The length of the CDR3 is 15 residues. CDR1 LGHNA and CDR2 YSLEER come from the germline V gene. CDR3 region: CASSQLAGGPYEQYF. CDR3 DNA sequence: TGCGCCAGCAGCCAACTAGCGGGAGGGCCCTACGAGCAGTACTTC.

CDR3 region: CASSSQGAGGNEQFF. CDR3 bases: TGTGCCAGCAGTTCACAGGGGGCAGGAGGTAATGAGCAGTTCTTC. V gene TRBV27 combines with J gene TRBJ2-1, with 9 nucleotides matching TRBD1. The CDR3 is 15 residues long. V was pared by 4 bases and J by 7 bases, with 8 bases of the junction left unmatched. Looked up from germline, CDR1 is MNHEY and CDR2 is SMNVEV (reference sequence).

The CDR3 reads CASSLAGNTEAFF. The CDR3 coding sequence is TGCGCCAGCAGCTTAGCCGGGAACACTGAAGCTTTCTTT. The rearrangement links TRBV5-1 to TRBJ1-1; no firm D call. V lost 2 bases and J 1 base, leaving 6 bases between the germline ends. CDR3 length: 13 amino acids. Per the germline V gene, CDR1 is SGHRS and CDR2 is YFSETQ. The full variable domain, rest sourced from reference TRBV5-1 and TRBJ1-1, is KAGVTQTPRYLIKTRGQQVTLSCSPISGHRSVSWYQQTPGQGLQFLFEYFSETQRNKGNFPGRFSGRQFSNSRSEMNVSTLELGDSALYLCASSLAGNTEAFFGQGTRLTVV.

The V and J genes are TRBV5-5 and TRBJ2-5; 8 bases match TRBD2. Losses at the gene ends were 0 bases for V and 0 bases for J; bases not matched to a gene: 7. The CDR3 totals 17 residues. Germline-derived CDR1 and CDR2 are SGHKS and YYEKEE (reference sequence). Written as DNA, the CDR3 is TGTGCCAGCAGCTTGGGAGTAGCGGGGAAGCACCAAGAGACCCAGTACTTC. Translating gives CASSLGVAGKHQETQYF.

Turning to this clone: The same CDR3 also results from other DNA sequences found in this sample. The chain joins TRBV7-2 to TRBJ2-3; 9 nucleotides line up with TRBD2. Germline CDR1 is SGHTA and CDR2 is FQGNSA. Trimming at V came to 1 base and at J to 1 base, leaving 0 bases not matched to a gene. This CDR3 spans 15 amino acids. The CDR3 reads CASSLGLAGTDTQYF. The CDR3 coding sequence is TGTGCCAGCAGCTTAGGACTAGCGGGCACAGATACGCAGTATTTT.

The CDR3 region has the DNA TGTGCCAGCAGCTTAGCTCTAGCGGGAGGGACTAGCACAGATACGCAGTATTTT. This translates into CASSLALAGGTSTDTQYF. The genes are TRBV7-8 and TRBJ2-3; TRBD2 aligns across 12 bases. The germline V gene encodes CDR1 SGHVS and CDR2 FQNEAQ. This CDR3 comprises 18 residues. Losses at the gene ends were 0 bases for V and 0 bases for J; bases not matched to a gene: 4.

The chain couples TRBV28 to TRBJ1-5, with D possibly being TRBD1 (6 bases). V gave up 6 bases and J gave up 1 base, with 10 bases separating them. Germline assignment: CDR1 MDHEN and CDR2 SYDVKM. The length of the CDR3 is 14 residues. CDR3 amino acids: CASRGARSNQPQHF. The CDR3 bases are TGTGCCAGCAGGGGGGCGCGGAGCAATCAGCCCCAGCATTTT.

V gene TRBV6-2 or TRBV6-3 combines with J gene TRBJ2-5; unclear D gene. The CDR3 consists of 15 residues. Germline V CDR1 and CDR2: MNHEY, SVGEGT. V lost 2 bases and J 1 base, leaving 11 bases between the germline ends. The CDR3 region is CASSYRSHSQETQYF. CDR3 DNA sequence: TGTGCCAGCAGTTACCGGTCCCACAGCCAAGAGACCCAGTACTTC.

The chain links TRBV30 to TRBJ1-5; maybe TRBD1 (5 bases). V was shortened by 5 bases and J by 6 bases, with 26 bases between the two germline ends. Germline assignment: CDR1 GTSNPN and CDR2 SVGIG (reference sequence). This CDR3 contains 17 residues. The CDR3 region has the DNA TGTGCCTGGGCCGAACCAGGTGGGGCCCGGGCGCGTCAGCCCCAGCATTTT. Encoded protein: CAWAEPGGARARQPQHF.

CDR3: CASSPTDYGYTF. The CDR3 region has the DNA TGTGCCAGCAGTCCAACGGACTATGGCTACACCTTC. V and J are TRBV28 and TRBJ1-2; unclear D gene. This CDR3 contains 12 residues. The V end lost 5 bases, the J end lost 3 bases, and 7 bases lay between the germline ends. CDR1 is MDHEN and CDR2 is SYDVKM in the germline V gene.

CDR3 residues: CASSSQGTSNTEAFF. The CDR3 DNA reads as TGTGCCAGCAGCTCCCAGGGGACCTCGAACACTGAAGCTTTCTTT. V and J are TRBV7-9 and TRBJ1-1; maybe TRBD1 (6 bases). This CDR3 spans 15 amino acids. V was clipped by 4 bases and J by 1 base, with 13 bases between them. From germline, CDR1 is SEHNR and CDR2 FQNEAQ (reference sequence).

The CDR3 bases are TGTGCCAGCAGTTACGGGACTAGCGCCTACGAGCAGTACTTC. This sequence encodes CASSYGTSAYEQYF. The rearrangement uses TRBV6-2 or TRBV6-3 and TRBJ2-7; TRBD2 agrees at 10 bases. Germline V gives CDR1 MNHEY, CDR2 SVGEGT. The ends lost 2 bases at V and 2 bases at J; junction bases unmatched: 0. CDR3 length: 14 amino acids.

This clone was found once. The V gene is TRBV9, the J gene TRBJ2-5; 7 positions agree with TRBD1. Looked up from germline, CDR1 is SGDLS and CDR2 is YYNGEE. The CDR3 is 13 amino acids. Trimming cost V 5 bases and J 2 bases; bases outside gene matches: 3. Written as DNA, the CDR3 is TGTGCCAGCAGTCGGGGACAGCAAGAGACCCAGTACTTC. Translated, it gives CASSRGQQETQYF.

This chain connects TRBV28 to TRBJ2-7; tentative D call: TRBD2 (6 bases). This CDR3 spans 10 amino acids. The V gene lost 7 bases and the J gene lost 7 bases, with 8 bases spanning the gap. The germline CDR1 and CDR2 sequences are MDHEN and SYDVKM. The CDR3: CASTGTEQYF. For the CDR3, the DNA is TGTGCCAGCACCGGGACTGAGCAGTACTTC.